This TCR beta chain was sequenced for a study of blood T cell repertoires in COVID-19. For the study at large: COVID-19 samples, acute and convalescent, were from the United States, Italy and Spain.

Clones were read by immunoSEQ multiplex PCR, and TCRdb kept only the in-frame ones, dropping some. The sample yields about 320,000 clones, about 92% seen once. Germline CDR1 SGDLS, CDR2 YYNGEE. This CDR3 region has 15 residues. With V trimmed by 2 bases and J by 6 bases, 8 bases remained unmatched. The origin of this receptor is a man aged 55-75 years who had recovered from COVID-19. Sequences were obtained from PBMCs or T cells enriched from blood (not recorded which). This chain links TRBV9 with TRBJ1-3; 7 bases are shared with TRBD1. CDR3 residues: CASSVGPGQENTIYF. The DNA of the CDR3 is TGTGCCAGCAGCGTCGGACCCGGACAGGAAAACACCATATATTTT.